This TCR beta chain comes out of a study of T-cell memory formation after mild COVID-19. TCRdb reprocessed the 5' RACE reads via MiXCR and lists one record per CDR3 protein. The repertoire holds some 130,000 distinct CDR3 sequences, with roughly 15% as singletons. Germline CDR1 reads LNHNV; CDR2 reads YYDKDF (reference sequence). The germline V and J ends were trimmed by 0 bases and 2 bases, with 15 bases remaining between them. CDR3 length: 17 residues. Sequenced sample: PBMCs or a T cell subset sorted from them (not recorded which). The rearrangement links TRBV15 to TRBJ2-3; D gene ambiguous. The receptor was isolated from an adult woman who had mild COVID-19 (a few samples of this study predate the infection). Cell type and time point are not known. CDR3 residues: CATSRENVQSLTDTQYF. DNA of the CDR3: TGTGCCACCAGCAGAGAAAATGTACAGAGCCTCACAGATACGCAGTATTTT. The whole variable domain, filled in from reference TRBV15 and TRBJ2-3, reads DAMVIQNPRYQVTQFGKPVTLSCSQTLNHNVMYWYQQKSSQAPKLLFHYYDKDFNNEADTPDNFQSRRPNTSFCFLDIRSPGLGDTAMYLCATSRENVQSLTDTQYFGPGTRLTVL.